The source of this TCR beta chain is a study of neoadjuvant anti-PD-1 for oral cavity cancer. Study-level findings and limits: Non-responders to neoadjuvant nivolumab had significantly more clonal PBMC T cells than responders.

Blood libraries mostly used about 500 ng genomic DNA, six replicates each. The repertoire was sequenced with immunoSEQ multiplex PCR; TCRdb's copy has only in-frame clones and lacks some. The table shows roughly 13,000 clones, with 55% to 80% occurring only once. This clone was observed once. Its cognate antigen is unknown. The CDR3 sequence is 15 residues long. CDR1 is SGHVS, CDR2 FQNEAQ, per germline. V lost 5 bases and J lost 4; bases outside the gene matches: 7. This receptor was taken from a person aged 40-85 years with oral cavity squamous cell carcinoma. The gene calls are TRBV7-8 and TRBJ1-3; the match to TRBD1 covers 8 bases. The material sequenced was PBMCs, taken before nivolumab (anti-PD-1) treatment. CDR3 amino acids: CASSIDRGAGNTIYF. As DNA, the CDR3 is TGTGCCAGCAGCATAGACAGGGGAGCCGGAAACACCATATATTTT.